This TCR beta chain was recorded in a study of T cells in localized non-small cell lung cancer. Study conclusions and caveats: Greater T cell density in blood accompanied longer overall survival.

The CDR3 length is 15 residues. The germline V and J ends were trimmed by 3 bases and 3 bases, with 15 bases remaining between them. The germline CDR1 and CDR2 sequences are SGDLS and YYNGEE. The data were produced by immunoSEQ multiplex PCR, yet TCRdb's version contains in-frame clones alone and is incomplete. The sample has about 13,000 clones, over 25% seen once. As regards this clone: Its specificity is not known.

The TCR comes from a female donor older than 55 with stage I lung adenocarcinoma. The chain employs TRBV9 and TRBJ1-2, with D perhaps TRBD1 (5 bases). The specimen comprised lung tumor tissue, sampled before any cancer treatment. CDR3 sequence reads: CASSAQGRIDYGYTF. As DNA, the CDR3 is TGTGCCAGCAGCGCTCAGGGTCGTATTGACTATGGCTACACCTTC. Full variable domain (rest looked up from reference TRBV9 and TRBJ1-2): DSGVTQTPKHLITATGQRVTLRCSPRSGDLSVYWYQQSLDQGLQFLIQYYNGEERAKGNILERFSAQQFPDLHSELNLSSLELGDSALYFCASSAQGRIDYGYTFGSGTRLTVV.